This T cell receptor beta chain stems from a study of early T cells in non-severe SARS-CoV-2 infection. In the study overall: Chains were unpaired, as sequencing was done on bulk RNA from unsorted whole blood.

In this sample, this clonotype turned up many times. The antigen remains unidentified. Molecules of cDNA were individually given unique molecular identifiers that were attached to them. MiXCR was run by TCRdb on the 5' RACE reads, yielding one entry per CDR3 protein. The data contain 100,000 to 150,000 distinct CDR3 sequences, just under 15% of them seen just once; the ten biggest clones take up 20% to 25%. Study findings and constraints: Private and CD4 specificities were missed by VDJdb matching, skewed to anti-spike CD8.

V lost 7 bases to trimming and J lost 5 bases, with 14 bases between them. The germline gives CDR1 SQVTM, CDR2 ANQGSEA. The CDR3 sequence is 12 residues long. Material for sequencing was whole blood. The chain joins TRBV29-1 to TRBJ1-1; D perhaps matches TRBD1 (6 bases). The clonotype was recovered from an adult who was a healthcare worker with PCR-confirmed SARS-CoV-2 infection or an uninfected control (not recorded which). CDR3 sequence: CSASQGRTEAFF. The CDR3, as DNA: TGCAGCGCCAGTCAGGGGAGGACTGAAGCTTTCTTT.